Following are 24 T cell receptor delta chains from one sample sequenced in a study of gamma-delta T cells after stem cell transplantation. TCRdb reanalyzed the RT-PCR reads using CATT. The sample comprises more than 2,500 delta-chain clones, 20% to 25% of which are singletons, and 25% to 35% rests with the top ten. Material: gamma-delta T cells. Receptor source: a human donor. It is not recorded whose cells these are; they may come from a transplant donor.

Note on this clone: This likely reflects a read error, since a far larger clone is one base away. The genes are TRDV1 and TRDJ1, with 9 nucleotides matching TRDD3. The V gene end was trimmed by 4 bases and the J gene end by 0 bases; junction bases not matched to a gene: 39. CDR3 length: 27 amino acids. Germline CDR1 TSWWSYY, CDR2 QGS. CDR3 residues: CALGAKAGPTFPFVQYPGGLYTDKLIF. The CDR3 coding sequence is TGTGCTCTTGGGGCAAAAGCCGGGCCGACCTTCCCTTTCGTCCAATACCCTGGGGGATTATACACCGATAAACTCATCTTT.

J is TRDJ1 and V is TRDV1; 8 nucleotides line up with TRDD3. V was clipped by 2 bases and J by 0 bases; unmatched bases: 23. Germline-derived CDR1 and CDR2 are TSWWSYY and QGS. The CDR3 loop spans 22 amino acids. CDR3 coding DNA: TGTGCTCTTGGGGAAAAAGTATACGTCTCTGGGGGAGCGCCAGCCTACACCGATAAACTCATCTTT. It translates to CALGEKVYVSGGAPAYTDKLIF.

In its sample, this clone was seen a few times. The V gene is TRDV1, the J gene TRDJ2, with 10 nucleotides matching TRDD3. Germline CDR1 is TSWWSYY and CDR2 is QGS. The CDR3 totals 23 residues. V dropped 0 bases and J dropped 0; count of bases not matched to a gene: 19. The CDR3 DNA is TGTGCTCTTGGGGAACTGAAGCAGGCCCCAGTGGGGGATACAACGGCTTTGACAGCACAACTCTTCTTT. Protein product: CALGELKQAPVGDTTALTAQLFF.

This clone was seen more than once but under ten times. The protein held in TCRdb is that of a much larger clone and does not match this DNA's translation at residue 18, likely because of a read error; the protein shown is translated from the DNA. The chain combines TRDV1 with TRDJ1; 13 bases fit TRDD3. V dropped 3 bases and J dropped 12; count of bases not matched to a gene: 25. Per germline, CDR1 TSWWSYY and CDR2 QGS. The CDR3 extends over 20 amino acids. CDR3 coding DNA: TGTGCTCTTGGGGACTTTCCTACCGGTAGGACTGGGGGATACGGAAGGAAGTTCATCTTT. It translates to CALGDFPTGRTGGYGRKFIF.

This clone is deemed medium-sized. The J gene is TRDJ1, the V gene TRDV1; TRDD3 might be the D (5 bases). This CDR3 contains 16 residues. Germline values: CDR1 TSWWSYY, CDR2 QGS. Between the trimmed V and J ends, which lost 1 base and 4 bases, there was a span of 16 bases. CDR3 protein: CALGEHWRLHSDKLIF. CDR3 coding DNA: TGTGCTCTTGGGGAACACTGGAGGCTTCACAGCGATAAACTCATCTTT.

This chain uses TRDV2 with TRDJ2; 7 nucleotides line up with TRDD3. Unmatched junction bases numbered 5, after V lost 0 bases and J lost 5 bases. The V gene's germline CDR1 is GEAIGNYY and CDR2 EKD. The CDR3 loop spans 15 amino acids. Here the CDR3 DNA reads TGTGCCTGTGACACCGTCGGGATACACACAGCACAACTCTTCTTT. Translation gives CACDTVGIHTAQLFF.

Notes on this clone: The protein given by TCRdb reflects a much larger clone and differs at residue 9 from this DNA's translation, likely from a read error; the protein shown is the DNA's translation. The chain carries TRDV1 and TRDJ3, with D maybe TRDD3 (5 bases). This CDR3 region has 20 residues. CDR1 TSWWSYY and CDR2 QGS come from the germline V gene. V lost 3 bases and J 0 bases, leaving 18 bases between the germline ends. Here the CDR3 DNA reads TGTGCTCTTGGGGACCGCGTTACTAGGGGACACTCCTGGGACACCCGACAGATGTTTTTC. Translated: CALGDRVTRGHSWDTRQMFF.

In its sample, this clone was seen a few times. TCRdb lists the protein of a much larger clone for this DNA, which differs at residue 11, so this is likely a read error; the protein given here is translated from the DNA itself. V usage is TRDV1 and J usage is TRDJ1, with D maybe TRDD3 (5 bases). V was pared by 4 bases and J by 8 bases, with 41 bases between. Looked up from germline, CDR1 is TSWWSYY and CDR2 is QGS. This CDR3 is built from 22 residues. In DNA form, the CDR3 reads TGTGCTCTTGGGGTCACTGTTAGGTACTGGAGGACTGACGAAAATGAAAAGCAAAAACTCATCTTT. Its translation is CALGVTVRYWRTDENEKQKLIF.

To note about this clone: No DNA is shown, since the ends of the CDR3 on it are uncertain; the CDR3 is the one TCRdb lists. The rearrangement joins TRAV29/DV5 to TRDJ1; the table calls TRDD3, which could not be checked here. The CDR3 numbers 25 amino acids, ends counted. Germline V gene sequence: CDR1 NSMFDY, CDR2 ISSIKDK. The CDR3 reads CSVLLCSKRTQPPQGGMTPTDKLIF.

As regards this clone: A far larger clone is just one base off, so this is likely a read error. The same CDR3 can be traced to other DNA sequences in this sample. The chain has TRDV2 and TRDJ1, with 9 positions matching TRDD3. The trim removed 2 bases at V and 0 bases at J, leaving 12 bases unmatched. Germline assignment: CDR1 GEAIGNYY and CDR2 EKD. The CDR3 has 18 amino acids. The CDR3 protein is CACDSLPGDTPHTDKLIF. The CDR3 nucleotides are TGTGCCTGTGACAGTCTTCCCGGGGATACGCCCCACACCGATAAACTCATCTTT.

By its share, this clone is large. Within the sample, other DNA sequences also encode this same CDR3. The J gene is TRDJ1, the V gene TRDV1; 9 bases line up with TRDD3. Germline assignment: CDR1 TSWWSYY and CDR2 QGS. This CDR3 is built from 27 residues. V trimming: 4 bases; J trimming: 0 bases; junction bases outside the gene matches: 39. Here the CDR3 DNA reads TGTGCTCTTGGGGCAAAAGCCGGGCCGACCTTCCCTTCCGTCCAATACCCTGGGGGATTATACACCGATAAACTCATCTTT. It yields the protein CALGAKAGPTFPSVQYPGGLYTDKLIF.

This clone was picked up a small number of times. It is likely a read error: a sequence one base away is far more abundant. Other DNA sequences of this sample code for an identical CDR3. This chain joins TRDV1 and TRDJ2, with no clear D. The CDR3 contains 13 residues. Germline V gene data show CDR1 as TSWWSYY and CDR2 as QGS. With 9 bases removed from V and 2 bases from J, the gap between germline ends came to 10 bases. The CDR3 region has the DNA TGTGCTCTGGCGACGGGGTTGACAGCACAACTCTTCTTT. This sequence encodes CALATGLTAQLFF.

By share, this clone ranks as medium-sized (0.01 to 0.1%). The chain uses TRAV29/DV5 and TRDJ1, with D maybe TRDD2 (5 bases). The V gene's germline CDR1 is NSMFDY and CDR2 ISSIKDK. CDR3 length: 20 amino acids. The V end lost 1 base, the J end lost 0 bases, and 28 bases lay between the germline ends. The CDR3 sequence is CAASLLVKGAPKRDTDKLIF. The CDR3 region has the DNA TGTGCAGCAAGCCTCCTAGTAAAGGGTGCTCCTAAGAGGGACACCGATAAACTCATCTTT.

This chain joins TRDV1 and TRDJ1, with D unclear. The CDR3 sequence is 19 residues long. V lost 3 bases, J lost 4 bases, and 27 bases lay in between. CDR1 is TSWWSYY and CDR2 is QGS in the germline V gene. The CDR3 sequence is CALGDFVRVPPKGDDKLIF. CDR3 in DNA: TGTGCTCTTGGGGATTTTGTCCGGGTCCCCCCTAAAGGAGACGATAAACTCATCTTT.

The chain combines TRDV2 with TRDJ2, with TRDD3 matching over 9 bases. Per germline, CDR1 GEAIGNYY and CDR2 EKD. This CDR3 is built from 19 residues. V shed 2 bases and J 0 bases; nucleotides not matched to a gene: 12. CDR3: CACDNILGDKRPLTAQLFF. DNA for the CDR3: TGTGCCTGTGACAACATACTGGGGGACAAACGACCTTTGACAGCACAACTCTTCTTT.

This clone was picked up a small number of times. The V and J genes are TRDV1 and TRDJ1; D gene uncertain. The ends were cut back, 5 bases at V and 5 bases at J, with 18 bases in the middle. CDR3 length: 15 amino acids. CDR1 is TSWWSYY and CDR2 is QGS in the germline V gene. CDR3 in amino acids: CALGSRLRFGDKLIF. Written as DNA, the CDR3 is TGTGCTCTTGGGAGCCGGCTACGGTTTGGAGATAAACTCATCTTT.

A remark on this clone: A much larger clone differs from this one at a single base, so this may be a read error. The rearrangement uses TRDV1 and TRDJ1; maybe TRDD2 (5 bases). CDR1 and CDR2 (germline): TSWWSYY, QGS. CDR3 size: 18 residues. Trimming took off 3 bases at V and 2 bases at J, with 22 bases between the two ends. CDR3 nucleotide sequence: TGTGCTCTTGGGGACCTCCACCTCATTCCTGTTAAAACCGATAAACTCATCTTT. Translating it yields CALGDLHLIPVKTDKLIF.

This chain links TRDV1 with TRDJ1; perhaps TRDD2 as D (9 bases). CDR3 length: 21 residues. V lost 3 bases and J lost 2, with 31 bases in between. CDR1 is TSWWSYY and CDR2 is QGS in the germline V gene. The CDR3 reads CALGEAGLPTLGAPWTDKLIF. CDR3 nucleotides: TGTGCTCTTGGGGAGGCTGGCCTTCCTACACTGGGGGCCCCTTGGACCGATAAACTCATCTTT.

This clone was detected a few times. J is TRDJ2 and V is TRDV1; a weak D match, TRDD2 (5 bases). CDR3 length equals 18 residues. Per the germline V gene, CDR1 is TSWWSYY and CDR2 is QGS. Trimming stripped 2 bases from V and 4 bases from J, with 20 bases between. CDR3 loop: CALGEGSLQRRTTAQLFF. As DNA, the CDR3 is TGTGCTCTTGGGGAAGGGTCCCTACAGCGGAGGACGACAGCACAACTCTTCTTT.

The rearrangement links TRDV1 to TRDJ1; 8 nucleotides match TRDD3. Germline values: CDR1 TSWWSYY, CDR2 QGS. J lost 0 bases, V lost 2 bases, and 17 bases had no gene match. The CDR3 extends over 20 amino acids. In DNA, the CDR3 is TGTGCTCTTGGGGAATTCACGGGTGGGGGATTCTGGGCGTACACCGATAAACTCATCTTT. It translates to CALGEFTGGGFWAYTDKLIF.

By proportion, this clone is medium-sized. The chain links TRDV1 to TRDJ3, with 11 bases matching TRDD3. Per germline, CDR1 TSWWSYY and CDR2 QGS. This CDR3 comprises 21 residues. V lost 0 bases to trimming and J lost 0 bases; unmatched junction nucleotides: 7. The CDR3 nucleotides read TGTGCTCTTGGGGAACTACTGGGGGATAGCCAGAGCTCCTGGGACACCCGACAGATGTTTTTC. Its translation: CALGELLGDSQSSWDTRQMFF.

This clone came up once. Just one base apart from a much larger clone, this may be a read error. The chain is built from TRDV2 and TRDJ1; D might be TRDD3 (6 bases). V lost 2 bases and J lost 0, with 21 bases in between. The CDR3 covers 18 residues. From germline, CDR1 is GEAIGNYY and CDR2 EKD. The CDR3 DNA sequence: TGTGCCTGTGACAGACGGACGAGGGGGAATTCTTACACCGATAAACTCATCTTT. It codes for CACDRRTRGNSYTDKLIF.

By share of the sample, this clone is medium-sized. The sample carries other DNA sequences with the same CDR3. V gene TRDV1 combines with J gene TRDJ1; 8 nucleotides agree with TRDD2. The V and J ends lost 3 bases and 2 bases, in that order; junction bases with no gene match: 32. Germline V gene lookup returns CDR1 TSWWSYY and CDR2 QGS. The CDR3 covers 24 residues. The CDR3 loop reads CALGDGRLPTFPEGVWVGTDKLIF. The CDR3 DNA reads TGTGCTCTTGGGGATGGGCGACTTCCTACGTTTCCTGAGGGGGTTTGGGTCGGGACCGATAAACTCATCTTT.

There are a few counts of this clone. The mismatch at residue 5 between this DNA's translation and the TCRdb protein of a much larger clone likely reflects a read error; the protein shown is translated from the DNA. The gene calls are TRDV2 and TRDJ3; D is possibly TRDD3 (6 bases). The CDR3 has 19 amino acids. V was clipped by 3 bases and J by 0 bases, with 17 bases between them. Germline V lookup: CDR1 GEAIGNYY, CDR2 EKD. CDR3 sequence: CACDALGIASSWDTRQMFF. The CDR3, as DNA: TGTGCCTGTGACGCCCTCGGGATAGCTAGCTCCTGGGACACCCGACAGATGTTTTTC.